These 5 T cell receptor beta chains came from one sample sequenced in a study of blood T cell repertoires in COVID-19. Produced via immunoSEQ multiplex PCR; TCRdb's table is partial and in-frame only. The sample has 95,000 to 110,000 clones; 75% to 90% are singletons. Sequenced: peripheral blood. These receptors all stem from a man aged 45-65 years with acute or convalescent COVID-19.

The chain is built from TRBV28 and TRBJ2-7; no reliable D call. The length of the CDR3 is 11 residues. Trimming left V 2 bases short and J 10 bases short, with 9 bases between. Germline V gives CDR1 MDHEN, CDR2 SYDVKM. Here the CDR3 DNA reads TGTGCCAGCAGTTTAACTCTTTCTCAGTACTTC. It is translated as CASSLTLSQYF.

The genes are TRBV15 and TRBJ2-7, with D hard to call. V lost 2 bases and J 3 bases, leaving 8 bases between the germline ends. The CDR3 is made up of 13 amino acids. Germline V CDR1 and CDR2: LNHNV, YYDKDF (reference sequence). This CDR3 reads CATSRQVGYEQYF. In nucleotides, the CDR3 is TGTGCCACCAGCAGACAGGTCGGCTACGAGCAGTACTTC.

The V gene is TRBV6-1, the J gene TRBJ2-3, with 11 bases matching TRBD1. Per the germline V gene, CDR1 is MNHNS and CDR2 is SASEGT. The CDR3 spans 16 residues. The V and J ends lost 2 bases and 0 bases, in that order; junction bases with no gene match: 1. The chain's CDR3 is CASSEWDRGSTDTQYF. CDR3 coding DNA: TGTGCCAGCAGTGAATGGGACAGGGGGAGCACAGATACGCAGTATTTT.

A few counts support this clone. The chain combines TRBV5-4 with TRBJ2-3; TRBD2 might be the D (5 bases). Germline V gene lookup returns CDR1 SGHNT and CDR2 YYREEE (reference sequence). V lost 2 bases and J lost 3, with 19 bases in between. This CDR3 spans 17 amino acids. CDR3 sequence: CASSFLAGAPWTDTQYF. The CDR3 nucleotides are TGTGCCAGCAGCTTTCTGGCGGGTGCCCCTTGGACAGATACGCAGTATTTT. The variable domain in full, completed from reference TRBV5-4 and TRBJ2-3, reads ETGVTQSPTHLIKTRGQQVTLRCSSQSGHNTVSWYQQALGQGPQFIFQYYREEENGRGNFPPRFSGLQFPNYSSELNVNALELDDSALYLCASSFLAGAPWTDTQYFGPGTRLTVL.

This clone was seen a single time. The chain has TRBV28 and TRBJ2-7, with 7 nucleotides matching TRBD1. CDR1 and CDR2 (germline): MDHEN, SYDVKM. The CDR3 extends over 15 amino acids. The J segment lost 2 bases and the V segment lost 6 bases, leaving 10 bases of the junction unmatched. The CDR3 region has the DNA TGTGCCAGCAGACGCCCGGACAGGATACCCTACGAGCAGTACTTC. This sequence encodes CASRRPDRIPYEQYF.